The 5 T cell receptor beta chains below come from one sample, sequenced in a study of blood T cells in healthy people across ages. It was with a sample-barcoded 5' primer and a J-beta primer mix that a second PCR of about 7 to 12 cycles was run. One entry per CDR3 protein results from TCRdb running MiXCR on the 5' RACE reads. The sample has about 800,000 distinct CDR3 sequences, around a quarter seen once. In addition, the sample was reused for a study of T cells of mothers and their children.

The sample was blood. Receptors originate from a boy aged 5 to 17 in good health.

A few counts support this clonotype. The chain uses TRBV20-1 and TRBJ2-1; the match to TRBD2 covers 9 bases. This CDR3 comprises 14 residues. Germline CDR1 and CDR2: DFQATT and SNEGSKA (reference sequence). Trimming took 6 bases from V and 7 from J; bases not matched to a gene: 10. For the CDR3, the DNA is TGCAGTGCCCCCACGGGCGGGAGGGGGAATGAGCAGTTCTTC. Translated, it gives CSAPTGGRGNEQFF.

This clonotype showed up just a few times. The chain joins TRBV12-5 to TRBJ1-2; 7 nucleotides line up with TRBD1. From germline, CDR1 is LGHNT and CDR2 FRNRAP. The CDR3 runs to 14 residues. CDR3 sequence reads: CAPNAEGAIYGYTF. In nucleotides, the CDR3 is TGTGCACCTAACGCGGAGGGGGCTATCTATGGCTACACCTTC.

This clonotype was seen a handful of times. The V and J genes are TRBV29-1 and TRBJ1-5; D not resolved. The CDR3 extends over 12 amino acids. The V gene's germline CDR1 is SQVTM and CDR2 ANQGSEA. Trimming took off 5 bases at V and 3 bases at J, with 8 bases between the two ends. CDR3 DNA sequence: TGCAGCGTTCCCGGGATCAATCAGCCCCAGCATTTT. Protein product: CSVPGINQPQHF. The entire variable domain, with the rest obtained from reference TRBV29-1 and TRBJ1-5, is as follows: SAVISQKPSRDICQRGTSLTIQCQVDSQVTMMFWYRQQPGQSLTLIATANQGSEATYESGFVIDKFPISRPNLTFSTLTVSNMSPEDSSIYLCSVPGINQPQHFGDGTRLSIL.

Only one count was recorded for this clonotype. The missing conserved phenylalanine or tryptophan at the end of this CDR3 makes a read error likely. This sequence joins TRBV12-3 or TRBV12-4 and TRBJ2-1, with D uncertain. This CDR3 region has 14 residues. Between the trimmed V and J ends, which lost 0 bases and 3 bases, there was a span of 6 bases. CDR3 in DNA: TGTGCCAGCAGTTTAGCGGGGTTCTACAATGAGCAGTTCCTC. Translating gives CASSLAGFYNEQFL.

V gene TRBV15 combines with J gene TRBJ1-4; maybe TRBD1 (5 bases). V shed 5 bases and J shed 7 bases, with 17 bases lying between them. CDR1 and CDR2 (germline): LNHNV, YYDKDF (reference sequence). The CDR3 consists of 15 residues. CDR3 bases: TGTGCCACCAGCCCCGCGAGGGGCTTGGGTGAAAAACTGTTTTTT. It yields the protein CATSPARGLGEKLFF.